This record covers a single T cell receptor beta chain. Its target is not known. Trimming took 4 bases from V and 2 from J, leaving 6 bases between them. Germline CDR1 reads SQVTM; CDR2 reads ANQGSEA. CDR3 length equals 12 residues. This record comes from a study of beta chain features in type 1 diabetes. The wider study: The study examined 107,917,701 sorted cells across all samples. General observations from the study: There were fewer insertions and more deletions at the VDJ junctions of type 1 diabetes patients. Shortening that was moderate but significant affected the TCRB CDR3s of Type 1 diabetes patients in all four CD4+ subsets.

Reverse transcription of all isolated RNA meant that expressed TCRB transcripts were sequenced. The method was immunoSEQ multiplex PCR; TCRdb's version includes in-frame clones alone and lacks a portion of them. The sample carries 23,000 or so clones, about two thirds recorded once. Sequences were obtained from Tregs from blood. The receptor's source is a man between 18 and 29 years old with type 1 diabetes. The chain combines TRBV29-1 with TRBJ1-5; no reliable D call. CDR3 sequence: CSVVVGNQPQHF. In DNA, the CDR3 is TGCAGCGTTGTCGTCGGCAATCAGCCCCAGCATTTT. The variable domain in full, completed from reference TRBV29-1 and TRBJ1-5, reads SAVISQKPSRDICQRGTSLTIQCQVDSQVTMMFWYRQQPGQSLTLIATANQGSEATYESGFVIDKFPISRPNLTFSTLTVSNMSPEDSSIYLCSVVVGNQPQHFGDGTRLSIL.